This TCR beta chain was retrieved from a study of OX40 agonist ivuxolimab in advanced cancers. Looking at the study overall: A male proportion of 82.7% was recorded, with mean age about 60 years and range about 20 to 90. It was permissible to have had prior anti-PD-1, anti-PD-L1 or anti-CTLA-4 therapy, and over 35% had some. Findings and caveats of the study: Relative to CD4+, CD8+ T cells held more expanded clones on average. Researchers did not determine the expanded peripheral T cells' antigen specificity.

CDR1 MNHEY and CDR2 SVGAGI come from the germline V gene. There are 14 residues in the CDR3. V dropped 5 bases and J dropped 4; count of bases not matched to a gene: 8. Profiling relied on immunoSEQ multiplex PCR, and the TCRdb table lists in-frame clones only, not all of them. Seen here are roughly 70,000 clones, around 90% observed once, and the top ten hold 2% to 2.5%. As for this clone: The antigen is undetermined.

The rearrangement joins TRBV6-5 to TRBJ2-7; 7 nucleotides agree with TRBD2. This sample comprised CD4+ or CD8+ T cells sorted from blood, obtained in a trial of the OX40 agonist ivuxolimab. The clonotype originates from an adult with an advanced solid tumor such as melanoma, head and neck, liver or kidney cancer. Here the CDR3 reads CASSTSSGAYEQYF. The CDR3 coding sequence is TGTGCCAGCAGTACGTCTAGCGGTGCGTACGAGCAGTACTTC.